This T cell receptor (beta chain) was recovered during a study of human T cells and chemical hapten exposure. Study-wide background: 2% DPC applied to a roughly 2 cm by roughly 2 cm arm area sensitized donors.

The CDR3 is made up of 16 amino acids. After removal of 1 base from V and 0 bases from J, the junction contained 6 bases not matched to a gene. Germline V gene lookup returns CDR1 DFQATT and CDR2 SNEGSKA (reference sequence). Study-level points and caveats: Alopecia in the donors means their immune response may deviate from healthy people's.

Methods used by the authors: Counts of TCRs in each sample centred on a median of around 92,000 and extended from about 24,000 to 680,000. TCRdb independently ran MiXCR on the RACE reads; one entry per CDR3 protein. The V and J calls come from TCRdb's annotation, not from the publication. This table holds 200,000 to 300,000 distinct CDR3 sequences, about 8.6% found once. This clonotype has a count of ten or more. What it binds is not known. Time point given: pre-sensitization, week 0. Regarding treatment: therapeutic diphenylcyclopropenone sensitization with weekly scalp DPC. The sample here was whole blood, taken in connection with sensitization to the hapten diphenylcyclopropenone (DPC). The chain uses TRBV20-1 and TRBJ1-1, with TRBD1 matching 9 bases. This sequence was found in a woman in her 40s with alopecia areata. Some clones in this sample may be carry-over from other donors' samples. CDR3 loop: CSARGGQGKMNTEAFF. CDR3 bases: TGCAGTGCTAGAGGGGGACAGGGTAAAATGAACACTGAAGCTTTCTTT.